This T cell receptor (beta chain) is from a study of control samples from healthy donors and cancer patients. Sequenced by immunoSEQ multiplex PCR; TCRdb stores in-frame clones only, minus some. The sample shows 160,000 or so clones, around 94% of them seen only once. Germline CDR1 LNHDA, CDR2 SQIVND (reference sequence). Losses at the gene ends were 7 bases for V and 6 bases for J; bases not matched to a gene: 9. CDR3 length equals 14 residues. Material: PBMCs. The clonotype originates from a man aged 60 to 69 with colorectal cancer. The chain carries TRBV19 and TRBJ2-4, with 7 bases identical to TRBD1. The CDR3 DNA follows: TGTGCCAGTACCCCGACAGGGTTGGGAAACATTCAGTACTTC. Its protein is CASTPTGLGNIQYF. Using reference TRBV19 and TRBJ2-4 for the parts outside the CDR3, the full variable domain is DGGITQSPKYLFRKEGQNVTLSCEQNLNHDAMYWYRQDPGQGLRLIYYSQIVNDFQKGDIAEGYSVSREKKESFPLTVTSAQKNPTAFYLCASTPTGLGNIQYFGAGTRLSVL.